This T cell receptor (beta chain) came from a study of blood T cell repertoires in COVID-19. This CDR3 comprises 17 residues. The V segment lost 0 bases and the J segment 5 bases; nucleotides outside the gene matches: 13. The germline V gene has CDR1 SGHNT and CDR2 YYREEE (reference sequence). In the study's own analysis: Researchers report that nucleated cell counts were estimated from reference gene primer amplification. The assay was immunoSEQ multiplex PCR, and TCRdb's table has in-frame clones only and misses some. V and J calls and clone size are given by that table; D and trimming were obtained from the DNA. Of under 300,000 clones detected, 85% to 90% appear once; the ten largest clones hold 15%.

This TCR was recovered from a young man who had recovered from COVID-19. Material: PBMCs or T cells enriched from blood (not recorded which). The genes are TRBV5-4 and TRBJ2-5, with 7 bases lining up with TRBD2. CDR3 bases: TGTGCCAGCAGCTTGGTGACCAGGACTAGGGGCGGGGAGACCCAGTACTTC. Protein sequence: CASSLVTRTRGGETQYF.